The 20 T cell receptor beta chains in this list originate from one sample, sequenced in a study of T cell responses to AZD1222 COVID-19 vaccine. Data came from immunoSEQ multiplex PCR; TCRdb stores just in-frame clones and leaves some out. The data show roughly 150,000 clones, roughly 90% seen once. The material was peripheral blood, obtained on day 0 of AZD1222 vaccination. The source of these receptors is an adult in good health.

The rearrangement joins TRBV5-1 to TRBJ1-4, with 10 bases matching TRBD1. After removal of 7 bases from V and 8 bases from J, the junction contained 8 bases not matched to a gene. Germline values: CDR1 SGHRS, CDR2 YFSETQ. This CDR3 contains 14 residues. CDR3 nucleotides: TGCGCCAGCGGGACAGGGGCCGTTCAAGAAAAACTGTTTTTT. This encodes CASGTGAVQEKLFF.

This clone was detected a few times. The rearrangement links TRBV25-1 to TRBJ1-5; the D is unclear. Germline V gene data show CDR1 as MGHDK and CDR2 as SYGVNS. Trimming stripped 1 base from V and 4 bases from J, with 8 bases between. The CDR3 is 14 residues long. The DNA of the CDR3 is TGTGCCAGCAGTGAATCGGGCAAGAATCAGCCCCAGCATTTT. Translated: CASSESGKNQPQHF. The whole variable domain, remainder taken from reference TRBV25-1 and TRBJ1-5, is EADIYQTPRYLVIGTGKKITLECSQTMGHDKMYWYQQDPGMELHLIHYSYGVNSTEKGDLSSESTVSRIRTEHFPLTLESARPSHTSQYLCASSESGKNQPQHFGDGTRLSIL.

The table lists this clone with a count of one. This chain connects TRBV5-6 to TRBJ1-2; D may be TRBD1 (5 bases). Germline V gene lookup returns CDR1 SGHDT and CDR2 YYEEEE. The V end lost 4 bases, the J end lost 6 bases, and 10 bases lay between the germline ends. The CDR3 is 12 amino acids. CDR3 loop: CASSGLGDGYTF. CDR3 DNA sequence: TGTGCCAGCAGCGGTCTAGGGGATGGCTACACCTTC. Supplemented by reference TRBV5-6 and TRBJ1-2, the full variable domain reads DAGVTQSPTHLIKTRGQQVTLRCSPKSGHDTVSWYQQALGQGPQFIFQYYEEEERQRGNFPDRFSGHQFPNYSSELNVNALLLGDSALYLCASSGLGDGYTFGSGTRLTVV.

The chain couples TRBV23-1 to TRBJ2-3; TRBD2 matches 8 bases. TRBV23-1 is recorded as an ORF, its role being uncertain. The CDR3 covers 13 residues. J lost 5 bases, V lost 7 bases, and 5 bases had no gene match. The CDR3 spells CASTAGAGDTQYF. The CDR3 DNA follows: TGCGCCAGCACAGCGGGAGCTGGAGATACGCAGTATTTT.

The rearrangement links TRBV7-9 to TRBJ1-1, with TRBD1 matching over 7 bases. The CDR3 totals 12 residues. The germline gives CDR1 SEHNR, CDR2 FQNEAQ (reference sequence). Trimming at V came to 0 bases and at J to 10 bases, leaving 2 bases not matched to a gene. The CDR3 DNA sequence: TGTGCCAGCAGCTTAGCGAACAGGGGAGCTTTCTTT. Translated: CASSLANRGAFF.

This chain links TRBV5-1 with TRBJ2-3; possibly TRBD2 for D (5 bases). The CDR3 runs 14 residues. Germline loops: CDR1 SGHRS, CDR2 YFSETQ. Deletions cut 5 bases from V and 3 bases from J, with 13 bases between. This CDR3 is CASRRAVSTDTQYF. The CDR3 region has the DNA TGCGCCAGCAGGCGGGCAGTATCTACAGATACGCAGTATTTT.

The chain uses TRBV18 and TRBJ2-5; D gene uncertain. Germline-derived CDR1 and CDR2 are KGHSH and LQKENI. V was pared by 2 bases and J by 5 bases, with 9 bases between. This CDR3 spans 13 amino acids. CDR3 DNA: TGTGCCAGCTCACCAGGGCTTGCGGAGACCCAGTACTTC. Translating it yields CASSPGLAETQYF.

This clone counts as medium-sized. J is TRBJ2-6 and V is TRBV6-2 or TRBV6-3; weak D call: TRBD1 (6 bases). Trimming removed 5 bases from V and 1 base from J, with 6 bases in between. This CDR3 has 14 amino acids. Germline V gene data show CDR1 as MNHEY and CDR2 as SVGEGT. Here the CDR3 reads CASSTGSGANVLTF. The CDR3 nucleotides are TGTGCCAGCAGTACAGGGTCTGGGGCCAACGTCCTGACTTTC.

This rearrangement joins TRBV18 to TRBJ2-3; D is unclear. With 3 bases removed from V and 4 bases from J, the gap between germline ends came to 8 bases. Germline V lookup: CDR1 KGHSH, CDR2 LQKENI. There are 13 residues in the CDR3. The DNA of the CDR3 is TGTGCCAGCTCACCCTTCGAGTCAGATACGCAGTATTTT. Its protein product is CASSPFESDTQYF.

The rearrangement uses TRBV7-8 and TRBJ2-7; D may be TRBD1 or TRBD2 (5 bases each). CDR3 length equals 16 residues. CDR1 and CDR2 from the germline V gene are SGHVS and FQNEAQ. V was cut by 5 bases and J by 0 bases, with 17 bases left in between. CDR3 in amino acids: CASSDPGTLSSYEQYF. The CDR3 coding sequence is TGTGCCAGCAGCGACCCCGGGACCTTGAGCTCCTACGAGCAGTACTTC.

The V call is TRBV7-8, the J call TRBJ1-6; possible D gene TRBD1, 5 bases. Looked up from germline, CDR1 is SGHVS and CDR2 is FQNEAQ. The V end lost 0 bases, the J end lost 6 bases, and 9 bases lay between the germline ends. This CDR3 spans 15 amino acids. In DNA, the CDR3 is TGTGCCAGCAGCTTAGCTCGACAGCTTAATTCACCCCTCCACTTT. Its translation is CASSLARQLNSPLHF.

The CDR3 protein is CASSLAAAVGTDTQYF. In nucleotides, the CDR3 is TGTGCCAGCAGCTTGGCCGCGGCGGTCGGCACAGATACGCAGTATTTT. V usage is TRBV5-4 and J usage is TRBJ2-3; D not resolved. Germline V CDR1 and CDR2: SGHNT, YYREEE (reference sequence). The germline V and J ends were trimmed by 0 bases and 1 base, with 12 bases remaining between them. The CDR3 contains 16 residues.

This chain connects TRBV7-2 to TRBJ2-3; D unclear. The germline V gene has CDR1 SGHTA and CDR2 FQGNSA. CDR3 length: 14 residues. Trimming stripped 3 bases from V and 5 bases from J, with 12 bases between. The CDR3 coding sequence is TGTGCCAGCAGCTTCCAGGACGAAGTAGATACGCAGTATTTT. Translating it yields CASSFQDEVDTQYF.

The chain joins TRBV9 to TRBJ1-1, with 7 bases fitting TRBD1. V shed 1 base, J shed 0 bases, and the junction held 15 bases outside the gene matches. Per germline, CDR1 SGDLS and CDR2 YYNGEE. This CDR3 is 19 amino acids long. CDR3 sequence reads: CASSVNAHGTAFMNTEAFF. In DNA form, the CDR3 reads TGTGCCAGCAGCGTAAACGCCCACGGGACAGCGTTCATGAACACTGAAGCTTTCTTT. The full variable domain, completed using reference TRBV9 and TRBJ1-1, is DSGVTQTPKHLITATGQRVTLRCSPRSGDLSVYWYQQSLDQGLQFLIQYYNGEERAKGNILERFSAQQFPDLHSELNLSSLELGDSALYFCASSVNAHGTAFMNTEAFFGQGTRLTVV.

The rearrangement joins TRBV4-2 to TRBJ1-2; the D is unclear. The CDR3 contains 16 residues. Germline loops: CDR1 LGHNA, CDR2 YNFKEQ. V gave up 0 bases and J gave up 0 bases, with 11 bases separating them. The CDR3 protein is CASSQDPQAANYGYTF. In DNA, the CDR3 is TGTGCCAGCAGCCAAGATCCGCAGGCAGCTAACTATGGCTACACCTTC.

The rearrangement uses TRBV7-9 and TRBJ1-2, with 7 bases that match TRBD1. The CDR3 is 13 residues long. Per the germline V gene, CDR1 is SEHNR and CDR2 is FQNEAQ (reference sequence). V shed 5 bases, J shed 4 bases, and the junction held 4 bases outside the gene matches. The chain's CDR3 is CASSRDRAYGYTF. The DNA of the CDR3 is TGTGCCAGCAGCCGTGACAGGGCCTATGGCTACACCTTC.

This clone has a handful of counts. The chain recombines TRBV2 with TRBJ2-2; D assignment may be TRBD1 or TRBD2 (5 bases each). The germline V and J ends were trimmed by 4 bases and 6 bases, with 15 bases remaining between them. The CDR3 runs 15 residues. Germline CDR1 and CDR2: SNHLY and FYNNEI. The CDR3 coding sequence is TGTGCCAGCAGTGTGAGGGGAAAGGGTTCCGGGGAGCTGTTTTTT. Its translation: CASSVRGKGSGELFF.

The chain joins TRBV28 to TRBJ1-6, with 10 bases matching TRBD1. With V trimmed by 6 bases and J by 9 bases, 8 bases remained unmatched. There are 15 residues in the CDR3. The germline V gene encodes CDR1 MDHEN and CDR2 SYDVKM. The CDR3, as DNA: TGTGCCAGCAGCCGTCCGGGACAGGGGACTTCACCCCTCCACTTT. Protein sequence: CASSRPGQGTSPLHF.

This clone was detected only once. The CDR3 bases are TGTGCCAGCAGTTATAGGACGGGTAACAACAACGAGCAGTACTTC. Its protein is CASSYRTGNNNEQYF. The V gene is TRBV6-2 or TRBV6-3, the J gene TRBJ2-7; D gene uncertain. The CDR3 has 15 residues. From germline, CDR1 is MNHEY and CDR2 SVGEGT. Trimming stripped 3 bases from V and 5 bases from J, with 17 bases between.

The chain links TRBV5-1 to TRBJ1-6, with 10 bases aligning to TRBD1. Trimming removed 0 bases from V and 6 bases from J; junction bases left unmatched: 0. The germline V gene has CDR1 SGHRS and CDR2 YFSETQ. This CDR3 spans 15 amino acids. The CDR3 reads CASSLGDRGNSPLHF. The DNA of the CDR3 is TGCGCCAGCAGCTTGGGGGACAGGGGTAATTCACCCCTCCACTTT.